This entry describes one T cell receptor beta chain. The data stem from a study of OX40 agonist ivuxolimab in advanced cancers. TCRdb's copy holds only in-frame clones and misses some; the assay was immunoSEQ multiplex PCR. The data contain roughly 67,000 clones, around 90% of them singletons. The CDR3 extends over 12 amino acids. The germline V gene encodes CDR1 SNHLY and CDR2 FYNNEI. The V and J ends lost 5 bases and 10 bases respectively, with 12 bases between them. This sample comprised CD4+ or CD8+ T cells sorted from blood, obtained in a trial of the OX40 agonist ivuxolimab. The chain uses TRBV2 and TRBJ2-1, with TRBD2 as a possible D gene (5 bases). This receptor was obtained from an adult with an advanced solid tumor such as melanoma, head and neck, liver or kidney cancer. CDR3 sequence reads: CASSSVGREQFF. The CDR3 DNA reads TGTGCCAGCAGTTCAGTGGGGAGAGAGCAGTTCTTC.